Here is one T cell receptor beta chain with its context. It lacks a known antigen. Base qualities are not recorded, but no much larger clone differs from it by a single base. This sample was taken from a study of blood T cell repertoires in COVID-19 (dated by TCRdb to about 2020). About the study as a whole: Samples from collaborators originated in the United States, Italy and Spain and spanned both the acute and convalescent phases of COVID-19. Where available, HLA class I and class II types were obtained from metadata supplied by the sample provider rather than from assay-based typing. Deeply sampled blood TCRbeta repertoires from subjects exposed to, actively infected with, or recovered from COVID-19 were included in the dataset. The repertoires were released in a freely available public database intended as a resource for research on the immune response to SARS-CoV-2. The samples were drawn from two sources: the first 160 participants of the ongoing ImmuneRACE study, and 1,000 to 1,500 subjects contributed by 6 global collaborators. The prospective study material was composed of cDNA or gDNA derived from T cells, B-cell-depleted T cells, or PBMCs. Nearly every sample came with metadata listing a de-identified subject ID, COVID-19 status, age in years and sex. Findings and caveats that apply to the study as a whole: The amount of clinical and demographic metadata varied by source and participant and was provided uncurated.

The germline V gene (reference sequence) supplies CDR1 MNHEY and CDR2 SMNVEV. Between the V and J ends, shortened by 10 bases and 0 bases respectively, the junction contains 13 bases. There are 13 amino acids in the CDR3, from cysteine to phenylalanine inclusive. Here the CDR3 DNA is all that survives: 39 bases in frame from base 1. TCRbeta CDR3 regions were amplified from genomic DNA by means of the immunoSEQ Assay, a bias-controlled multiplex PCR. Per the authors' processing: Within the assay, amplification of reference gene primers was used to estimate how many nucleated cells each sample contained. To quantify the absolute abundance of each unique TCRbeta CDR3 rearrangement, sequence reads were collapsed and filtered. For each sample, productive Simpson clonality was calculated as the square root of Simpson's diversity index across productive rearrangements. What TCRdb holds here is the immuneACCESS table cut down to in-frame rearrangements. Part of the clones is not present; checked against another copy, under half of the missing clones reflect an unresolved V gene, and the others are unexplained. That table gives V, J and clone size, and the DNA gave D and trimming. Present in this sample are roughly 220,000 clones, roughly 86% of which were seen just once. The ten largest clones add up to 10% of the sample.

In Seattle, one collaborating source enrolled patients while the infection was active and tracked those patients longitudinally over the course of disease. Whole blood was collected in K2EDTA tubes by collaborating institutions according to the institutions' own protocols. For TCRbeta analysis, collaborators shipped samples in one of three forms: frozen whole blood, isolated PBMCs, or DNA extracted from either of those sample types. Recombination linked TRBV27 to TRBJ2-7, with TRBD2 as a weak D call on 6 bases. This sequence was found in a woman in her forties or fifties with COVID-19, enrolled during active disease. Sequencing was done on a sample of peripheral blood. The CDR3 sequence is CATIGGSSYEQYF. The DNA sequence is as follows: TGTGCCACCATTGGAGGGAGCTCCTACGAGCAGTACTTC.